Sequencing of this T cell receptor beta chain was carried out in a study of cytomegalovirus exposure and HLA in healthy donors. Notes on the study in general: As was reported, the classifier diagnosed cytomegalovirus status with high specificity and sensitivity. The dataset shows that most TCR sequences were rare, while some public TCRs occurred in many donors. Researchers counted around 160 TCR beta chains as cytomegalovirus-associated.

With respect to this clone: Its antigen is unknown.

TCRdb's table, derived via immunoSEQ multiplex PCR, lists solely in-frame clones and lacks some. The sample holds approximately 160,000 clones, 85% to 90% seen once. The CDR3 covers 14 residues. In germline, CDR1 is SGHTA, CDR2 FQGNSA. The V end was cut by 5 bases, the J end by 2 bases, with 12 bases between. From the 120-subject validation cohort, which was separate from the approximately 700-subject first cohort, the donors were drawn. This TCR was sampled from a man aged 18 to 30 in good health and CMV-seropositive. Sequences were obtained from PBMCs. The chain links TRBV7-2 to TRBJ2-5; D is possibly TRBD2 (6 bases). The CDR3 reads CASSPSGGQETQYF. The CDR3 DNA follows: TGTGCCAGCAGCCCCTCTGGGGGGCAAGAGACCCAGTACTTC.